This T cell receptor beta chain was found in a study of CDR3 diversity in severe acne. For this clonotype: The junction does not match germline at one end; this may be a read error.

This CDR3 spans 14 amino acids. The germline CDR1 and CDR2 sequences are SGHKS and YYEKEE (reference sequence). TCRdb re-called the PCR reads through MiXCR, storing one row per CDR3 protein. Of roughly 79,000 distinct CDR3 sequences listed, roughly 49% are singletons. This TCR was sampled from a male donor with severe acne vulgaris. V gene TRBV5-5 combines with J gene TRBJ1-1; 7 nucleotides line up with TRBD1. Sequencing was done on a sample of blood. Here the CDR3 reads CASTFPRQGGRAFF. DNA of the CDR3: TGTGCCAGCACCTTCCCTAGACAGGGAGGAAGGGCTTTCTTC. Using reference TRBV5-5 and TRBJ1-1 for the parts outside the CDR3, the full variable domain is DAGVTQSPTHLIKTRGQQVTLRCSPISGHKSVSWYQQVLGQGPQFIFQYYEKEERGRGNFPDRFSARQFPNYSSELNVNALLLGDSALYLCASTFPRQGGRAFFGQGTRLTVV.